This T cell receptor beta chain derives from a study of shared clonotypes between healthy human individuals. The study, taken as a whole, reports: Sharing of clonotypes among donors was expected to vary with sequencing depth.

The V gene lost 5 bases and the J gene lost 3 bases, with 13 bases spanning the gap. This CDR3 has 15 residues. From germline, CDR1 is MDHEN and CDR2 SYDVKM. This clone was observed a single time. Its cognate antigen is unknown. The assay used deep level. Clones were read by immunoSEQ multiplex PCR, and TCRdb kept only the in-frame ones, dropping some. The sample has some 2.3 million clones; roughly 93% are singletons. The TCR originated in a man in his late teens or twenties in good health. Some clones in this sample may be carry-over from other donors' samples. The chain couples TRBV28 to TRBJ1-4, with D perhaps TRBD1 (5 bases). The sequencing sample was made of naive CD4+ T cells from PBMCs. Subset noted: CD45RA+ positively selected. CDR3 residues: CASSIGALANEKLFF. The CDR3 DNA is TGTGCCAGCAGTATCGGGGCTCTTGCTAATGAAAAACTGTTTTTT.